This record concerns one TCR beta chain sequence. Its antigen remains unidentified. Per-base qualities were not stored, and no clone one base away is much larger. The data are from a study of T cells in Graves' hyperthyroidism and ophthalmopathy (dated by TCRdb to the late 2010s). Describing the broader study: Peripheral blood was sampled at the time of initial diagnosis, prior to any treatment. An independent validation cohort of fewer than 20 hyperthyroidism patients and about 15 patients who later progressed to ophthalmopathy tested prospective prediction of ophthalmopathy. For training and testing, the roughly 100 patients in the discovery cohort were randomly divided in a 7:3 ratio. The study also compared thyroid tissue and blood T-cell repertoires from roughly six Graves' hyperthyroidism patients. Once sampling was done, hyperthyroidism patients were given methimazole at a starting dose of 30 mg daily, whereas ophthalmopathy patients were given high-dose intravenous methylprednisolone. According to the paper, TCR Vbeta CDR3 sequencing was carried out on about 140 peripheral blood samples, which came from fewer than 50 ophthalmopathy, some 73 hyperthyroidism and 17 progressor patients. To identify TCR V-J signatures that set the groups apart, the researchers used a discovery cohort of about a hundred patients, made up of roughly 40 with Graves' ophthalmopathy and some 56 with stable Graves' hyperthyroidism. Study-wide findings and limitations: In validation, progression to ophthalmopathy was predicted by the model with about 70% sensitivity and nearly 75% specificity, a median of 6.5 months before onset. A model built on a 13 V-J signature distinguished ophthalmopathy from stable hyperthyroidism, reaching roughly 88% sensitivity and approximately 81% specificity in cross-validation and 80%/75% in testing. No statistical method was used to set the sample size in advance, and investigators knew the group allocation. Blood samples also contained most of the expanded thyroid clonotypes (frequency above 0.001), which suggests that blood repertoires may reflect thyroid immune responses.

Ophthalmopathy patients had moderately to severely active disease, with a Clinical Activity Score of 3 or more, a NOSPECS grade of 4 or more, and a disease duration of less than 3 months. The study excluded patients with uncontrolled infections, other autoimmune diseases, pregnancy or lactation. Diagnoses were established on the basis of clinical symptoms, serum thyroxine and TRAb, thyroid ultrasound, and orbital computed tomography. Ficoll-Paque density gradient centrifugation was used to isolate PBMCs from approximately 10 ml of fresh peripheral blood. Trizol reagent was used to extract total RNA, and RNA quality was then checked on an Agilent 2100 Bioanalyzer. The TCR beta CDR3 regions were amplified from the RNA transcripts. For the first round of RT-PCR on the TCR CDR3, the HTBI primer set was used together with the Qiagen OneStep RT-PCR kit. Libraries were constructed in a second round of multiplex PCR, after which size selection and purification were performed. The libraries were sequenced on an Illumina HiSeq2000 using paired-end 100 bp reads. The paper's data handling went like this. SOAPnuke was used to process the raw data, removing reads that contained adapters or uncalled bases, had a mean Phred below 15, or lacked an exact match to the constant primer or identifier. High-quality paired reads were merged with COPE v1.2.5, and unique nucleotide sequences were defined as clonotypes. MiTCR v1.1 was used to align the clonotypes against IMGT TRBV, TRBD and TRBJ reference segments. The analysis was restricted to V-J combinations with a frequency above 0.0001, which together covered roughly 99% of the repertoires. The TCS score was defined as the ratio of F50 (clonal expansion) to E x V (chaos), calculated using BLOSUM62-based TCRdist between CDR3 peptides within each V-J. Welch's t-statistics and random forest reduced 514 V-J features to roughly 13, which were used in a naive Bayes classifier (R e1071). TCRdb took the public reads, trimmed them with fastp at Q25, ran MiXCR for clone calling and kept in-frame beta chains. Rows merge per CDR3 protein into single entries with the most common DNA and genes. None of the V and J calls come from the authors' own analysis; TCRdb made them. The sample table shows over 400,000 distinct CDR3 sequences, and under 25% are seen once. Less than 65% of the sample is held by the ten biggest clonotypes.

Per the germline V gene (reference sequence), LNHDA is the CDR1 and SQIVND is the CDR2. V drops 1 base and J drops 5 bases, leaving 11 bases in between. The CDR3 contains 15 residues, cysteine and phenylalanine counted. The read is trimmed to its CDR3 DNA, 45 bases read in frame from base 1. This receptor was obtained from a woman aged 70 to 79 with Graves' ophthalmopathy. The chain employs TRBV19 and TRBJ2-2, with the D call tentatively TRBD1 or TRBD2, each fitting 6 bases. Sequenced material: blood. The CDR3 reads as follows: CASSIVGGPTGELFF. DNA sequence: TGTGCCAGTAGTATAGTAGGGGGGCCTACCGGGGAGCTGTTTTTT. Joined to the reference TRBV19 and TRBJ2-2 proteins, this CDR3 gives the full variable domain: DGGITQSPKYLFRKEGQNVTLSCEQNLNHDAMYWYRQDPGQGLRLIYYSQIVNDFQKGDIAEGYSVSREKKESFPLTVTSAQKNPTAFYLCASSIVGGPTGELFFGEGSRLTVL.